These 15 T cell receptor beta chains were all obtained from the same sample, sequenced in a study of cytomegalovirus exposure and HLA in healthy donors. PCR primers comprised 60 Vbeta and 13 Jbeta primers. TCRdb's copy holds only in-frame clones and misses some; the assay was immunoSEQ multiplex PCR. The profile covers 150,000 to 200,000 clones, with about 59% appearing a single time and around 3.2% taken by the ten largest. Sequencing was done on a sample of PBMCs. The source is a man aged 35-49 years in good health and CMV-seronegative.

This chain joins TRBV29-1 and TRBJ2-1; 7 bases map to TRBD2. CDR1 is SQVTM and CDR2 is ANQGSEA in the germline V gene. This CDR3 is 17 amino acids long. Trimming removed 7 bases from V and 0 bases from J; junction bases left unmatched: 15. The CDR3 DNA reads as TGCAGCGGGCGGGGGACGGGGGGAACTAGCTCCTACAATGAGCAGTTCTTC. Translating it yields CSGRGTGGTSSYNEQFF.

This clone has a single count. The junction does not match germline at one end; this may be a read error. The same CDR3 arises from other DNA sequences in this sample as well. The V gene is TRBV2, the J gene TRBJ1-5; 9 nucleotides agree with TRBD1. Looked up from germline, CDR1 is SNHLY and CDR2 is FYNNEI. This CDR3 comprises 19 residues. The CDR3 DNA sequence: TGCGCCAGCAGTTCTCTTACAGGGGGCTTAAGGAGTAGCAATCAGCCCCAGCATTTT. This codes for CASSSLTGGLRSSNQPQHF.

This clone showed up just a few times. CDR3 amino acids: CASIDRVNQPQHF. DNA for the CDR3: TGTGCCAGCATCGACAGGGTTAATCAGCCCCAGCATTTT. The rearrangement uses TRBV6-6 and TRBJ1-5; 7 nucleotides agree with TRBD1. The V and J ends lost 7 bases and 4 bases, in that order; junction bases with no gene match: 4. The length of the CDR3 is 13 residues. CDR1 is MNHNY and CDR2 is SVGAGI in the germline V gene (reference sequence).

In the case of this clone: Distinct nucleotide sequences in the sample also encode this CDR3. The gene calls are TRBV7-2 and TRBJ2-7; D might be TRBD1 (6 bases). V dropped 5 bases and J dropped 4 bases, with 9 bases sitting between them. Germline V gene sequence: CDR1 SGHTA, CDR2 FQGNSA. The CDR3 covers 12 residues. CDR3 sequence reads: CASSLTGYEQYF. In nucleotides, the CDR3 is TGTGCCAGCAGCCTGACAGGTTACGAGCAGTACTTC.

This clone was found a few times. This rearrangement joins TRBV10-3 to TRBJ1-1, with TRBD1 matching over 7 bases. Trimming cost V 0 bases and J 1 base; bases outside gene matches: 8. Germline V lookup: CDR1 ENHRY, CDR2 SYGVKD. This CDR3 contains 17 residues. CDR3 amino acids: CAISESIPGQTNTEAFF. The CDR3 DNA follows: TGTGCCATCAGTGAGTCGATTCCGGGACAGACGAACACTGAAGCTTTCTTT.

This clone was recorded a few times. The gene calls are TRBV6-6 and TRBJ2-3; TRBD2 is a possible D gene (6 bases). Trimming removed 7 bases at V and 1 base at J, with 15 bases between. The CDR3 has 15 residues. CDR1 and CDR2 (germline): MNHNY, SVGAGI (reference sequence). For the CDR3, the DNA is TGTGCCAGCAATAAGCGACTAGACCGCACAGATACGCAGTATTTT. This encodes CASNKRLDRTDTQYF.

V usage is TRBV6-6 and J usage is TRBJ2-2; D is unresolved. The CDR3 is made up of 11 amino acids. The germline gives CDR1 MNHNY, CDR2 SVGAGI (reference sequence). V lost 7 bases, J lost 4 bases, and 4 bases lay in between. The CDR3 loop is CASTSTGELFF. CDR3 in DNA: TGTGCCAGCACCAGCACCGGGGAGCTGTTTTTT.

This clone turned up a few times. CDR3: CASSLPRTGQETQYF. CDR3 coding DNA: TGTGCCAGCAGCCTCCCCAGGACAGGCCAAGAGACCCAGTACTTC. The rearrangement uses TRBV7-9 and TRBJ2-5; 7 bases are a match to TRBD1. Trimming at V came to 5 bases and at J to 1 base, leaving 7 bases not matched to a gene. This CDR3 spans 15 amino acids. In germline, CDR1 is SEHNR, CDR2 FQNEAQ (reference sequence).

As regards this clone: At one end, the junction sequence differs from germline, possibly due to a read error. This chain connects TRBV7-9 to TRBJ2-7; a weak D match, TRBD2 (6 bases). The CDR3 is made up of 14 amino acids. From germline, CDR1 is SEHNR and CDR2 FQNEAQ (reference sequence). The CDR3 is CSSVHTREFDEQYF. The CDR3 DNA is TGTTCCAGCGTCCATACCCGGGAGTTCGACGAGCAGTACTTC.

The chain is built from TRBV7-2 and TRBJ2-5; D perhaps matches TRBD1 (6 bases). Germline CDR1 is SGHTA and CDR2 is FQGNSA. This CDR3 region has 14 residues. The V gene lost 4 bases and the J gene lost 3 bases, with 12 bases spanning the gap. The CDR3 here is CASSYGQTEETQYF. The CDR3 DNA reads TGTGCCAGCAGCTACGGACAGACGGAAGAGACCCAGTACTTC.

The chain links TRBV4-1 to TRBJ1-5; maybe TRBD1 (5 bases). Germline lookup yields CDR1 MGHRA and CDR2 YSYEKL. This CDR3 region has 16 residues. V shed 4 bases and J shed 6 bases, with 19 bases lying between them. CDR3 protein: CASSPAGRVPGQPQHF. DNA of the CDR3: TGCGCCAGCAGCCCAGCGGGCAGGGTGCCGGGTCAGCCCCAGCATTTT.

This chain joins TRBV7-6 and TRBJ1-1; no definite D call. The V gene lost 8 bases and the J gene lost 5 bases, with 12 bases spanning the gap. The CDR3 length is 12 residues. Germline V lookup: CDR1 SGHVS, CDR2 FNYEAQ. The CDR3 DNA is TGTGCCAGCGGGTCAGGAGGGACTGAAGCTTTCTTT. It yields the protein CASGSGGTEAFF. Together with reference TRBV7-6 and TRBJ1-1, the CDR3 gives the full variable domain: GAGVSQSPRYKVTKRGQDVALRCDPISGHVSLYWYRQALGQGPEFLTYFNYEAQQDKSGLPNDRFSAERPEGSISTLTIQRTEQRDSAMYRCASGSGGTEAFFGQGTRLTVV.

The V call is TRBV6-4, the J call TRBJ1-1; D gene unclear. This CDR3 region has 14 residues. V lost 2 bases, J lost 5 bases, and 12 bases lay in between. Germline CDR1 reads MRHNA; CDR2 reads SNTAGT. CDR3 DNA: TGTGCCAGCAGTGACGTCCCGGGAAGGACTGAAGCTTTCTTT. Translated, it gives CASSDVPGRTEAFF.

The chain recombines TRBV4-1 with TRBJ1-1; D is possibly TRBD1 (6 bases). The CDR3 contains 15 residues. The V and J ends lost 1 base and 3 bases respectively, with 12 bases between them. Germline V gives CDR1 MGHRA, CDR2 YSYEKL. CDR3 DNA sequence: TGCGCCAGCAGCCAAGTAACAGGGACGGACACTGAAGCTTTCTTT. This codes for CASSQVTGTDTEAFF.

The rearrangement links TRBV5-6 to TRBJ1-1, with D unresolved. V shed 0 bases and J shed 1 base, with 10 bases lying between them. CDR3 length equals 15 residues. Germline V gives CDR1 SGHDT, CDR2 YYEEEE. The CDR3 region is CASSLVRVGNTEAFF. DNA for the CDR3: TGTGCCAGCAGCTTGGTGAGGGTGGGGAACACTGAAGCTTTCTTT.